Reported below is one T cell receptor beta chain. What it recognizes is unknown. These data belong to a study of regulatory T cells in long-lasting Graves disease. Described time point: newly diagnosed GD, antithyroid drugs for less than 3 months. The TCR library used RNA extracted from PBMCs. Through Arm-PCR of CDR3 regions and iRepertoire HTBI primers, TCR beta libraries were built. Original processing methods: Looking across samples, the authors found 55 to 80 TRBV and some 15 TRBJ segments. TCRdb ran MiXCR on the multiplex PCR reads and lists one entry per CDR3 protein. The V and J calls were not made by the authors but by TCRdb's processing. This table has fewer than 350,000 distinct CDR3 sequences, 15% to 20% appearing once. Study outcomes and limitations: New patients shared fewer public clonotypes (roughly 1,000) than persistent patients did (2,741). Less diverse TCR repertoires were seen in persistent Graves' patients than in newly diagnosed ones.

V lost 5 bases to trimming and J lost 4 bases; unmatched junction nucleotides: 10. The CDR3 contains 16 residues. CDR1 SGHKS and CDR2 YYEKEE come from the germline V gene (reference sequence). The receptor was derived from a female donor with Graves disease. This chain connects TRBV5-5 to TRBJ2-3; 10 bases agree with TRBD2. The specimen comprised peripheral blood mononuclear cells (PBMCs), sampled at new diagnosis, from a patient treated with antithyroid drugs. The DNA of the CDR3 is TGTGCCAGCAGTCCTAGCGGGAGCCCCCGGGCAGATACGCAGTATTTT. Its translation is CASSPSGSPRADTQYF.